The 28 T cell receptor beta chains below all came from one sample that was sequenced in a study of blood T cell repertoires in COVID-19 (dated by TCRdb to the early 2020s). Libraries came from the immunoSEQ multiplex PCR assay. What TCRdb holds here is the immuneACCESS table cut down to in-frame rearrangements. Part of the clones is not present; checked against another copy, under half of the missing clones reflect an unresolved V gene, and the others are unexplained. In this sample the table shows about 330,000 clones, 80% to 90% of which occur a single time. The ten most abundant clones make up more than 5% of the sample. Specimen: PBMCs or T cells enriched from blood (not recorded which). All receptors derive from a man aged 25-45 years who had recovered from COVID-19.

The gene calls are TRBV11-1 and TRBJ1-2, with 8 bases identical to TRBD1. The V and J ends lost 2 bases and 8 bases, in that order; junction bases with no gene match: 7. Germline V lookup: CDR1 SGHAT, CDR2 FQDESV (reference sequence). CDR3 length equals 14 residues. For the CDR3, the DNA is TGTGCCAGCAGCTTACCGGGACAGGTTGGCGGCTACACCTTC. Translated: CASSLPGQVGGYTF. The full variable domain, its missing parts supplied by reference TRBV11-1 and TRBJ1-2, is EAEVAQSPRYKITEKSQAVAFWCDPISGHATLYWYRQILGQGPELLVQFQDESVVDDSQLPKDRFSAERLKGVDSTLKIQPAELGDSAMYLCASSLPGQVGGYTFGSGTRLTVV.

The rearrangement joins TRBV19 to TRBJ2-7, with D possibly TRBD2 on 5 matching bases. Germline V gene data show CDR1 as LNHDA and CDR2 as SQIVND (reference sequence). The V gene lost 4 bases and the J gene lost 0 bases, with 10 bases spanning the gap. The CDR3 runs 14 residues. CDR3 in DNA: TGTGCCAGTAGTACGGTGGGGAGCTCCTACGAGCAGTACTTC. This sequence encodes CASSTVGSSYEQYF.

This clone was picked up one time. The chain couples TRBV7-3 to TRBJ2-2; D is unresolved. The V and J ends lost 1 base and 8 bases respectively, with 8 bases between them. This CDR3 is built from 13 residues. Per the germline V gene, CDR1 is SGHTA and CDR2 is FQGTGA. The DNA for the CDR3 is TGTGCCAGCAGCTTAAACCTCGGGGGGGAGCTGTTTTTT. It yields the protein CASSLNLGGELFF.

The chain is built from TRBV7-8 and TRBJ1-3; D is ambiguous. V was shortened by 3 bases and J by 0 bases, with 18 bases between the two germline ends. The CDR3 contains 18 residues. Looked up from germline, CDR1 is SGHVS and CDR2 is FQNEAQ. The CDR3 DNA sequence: TGTGCCAGCAGCTTGAGAAAGTACGAGGTAACCTCTGGAAACACCATATATTTT. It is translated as CASSLRKYEVTSGNTIYF.

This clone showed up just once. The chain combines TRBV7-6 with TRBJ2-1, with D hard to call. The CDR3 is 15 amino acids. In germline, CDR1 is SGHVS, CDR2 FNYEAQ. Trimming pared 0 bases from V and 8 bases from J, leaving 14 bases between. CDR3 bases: TGTGCCAGCAGCTTAGCGCTAGAAAGTACCCATGAGCAGTTCTTC. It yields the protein CASSLALESTHEQFF.

The CDR3 nucleotides read TGTGCCAGCAGCGCCTCTAGCGGGGCATTCAATGAGCAGTTCTTC. Translation: CASSASSGAFNEQFF. The J gene is TRBJ2-1, the V gene TRBV5-5; TRBD2 matches 9 bases. Per the germline V gene, CDR1 is SGHKS and CDR2 is YYEKEE (reference sequence). Unmatched junction bases numbered 8, after V lost 4 bases and J lost 6 bases. CDR3 length equals 15 residues.

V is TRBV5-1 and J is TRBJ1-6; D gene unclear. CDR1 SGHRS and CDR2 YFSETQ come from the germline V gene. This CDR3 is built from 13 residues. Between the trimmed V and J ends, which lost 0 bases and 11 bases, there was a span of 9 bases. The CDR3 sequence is CASSLGDTTPLHF. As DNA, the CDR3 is TGCGCCAGCAGCTTGGGCGACACCACACCCCTCCACTTT.

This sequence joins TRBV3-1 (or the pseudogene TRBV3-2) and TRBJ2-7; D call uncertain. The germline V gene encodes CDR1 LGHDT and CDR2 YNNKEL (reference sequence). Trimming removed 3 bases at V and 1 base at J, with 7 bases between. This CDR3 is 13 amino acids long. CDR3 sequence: CASSHQASYEQYF. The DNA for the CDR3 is TGTGCCAGCAGCCATCAAGCGTCCTACGAGCAGTACTTC.

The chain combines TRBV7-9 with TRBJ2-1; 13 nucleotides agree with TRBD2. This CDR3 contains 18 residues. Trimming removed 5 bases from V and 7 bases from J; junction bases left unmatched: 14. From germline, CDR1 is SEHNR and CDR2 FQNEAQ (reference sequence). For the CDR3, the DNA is TGTGCCAGCAGCCGCCGGACTAGCGGGGGTTCGGATCCGAATGAGCAGTTCTTC. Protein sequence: CASSRRTSGGSDPNEQFF.

This chain's CDR3 is CASSTPLTGGSYEQYF. CDR3 bases: TGTGCCAGCAGCACCCCCTTGACAGGGGGAAGCTACGAGCAGTACTTC. The chain carries TRBV7-8 and TRBJ2-7, with 9 bases identical to TRBD1. Germline trimming cut 5 bases from V and 3 bases from J; bases unmatched to any gene: 11. This CDR3 is built from 16 residues. CDR1 and CDR2 from the germline V gene are SGHVS and FQNEAQ.

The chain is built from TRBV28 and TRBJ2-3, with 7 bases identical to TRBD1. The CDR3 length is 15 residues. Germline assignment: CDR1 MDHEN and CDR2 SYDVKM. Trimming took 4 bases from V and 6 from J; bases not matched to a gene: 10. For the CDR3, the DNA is TGTGCCAGCAGTTCGTGGACAGGTCGGGCGGATACGCAGTATTTT. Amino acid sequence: CASSSWTGRADTQYF.

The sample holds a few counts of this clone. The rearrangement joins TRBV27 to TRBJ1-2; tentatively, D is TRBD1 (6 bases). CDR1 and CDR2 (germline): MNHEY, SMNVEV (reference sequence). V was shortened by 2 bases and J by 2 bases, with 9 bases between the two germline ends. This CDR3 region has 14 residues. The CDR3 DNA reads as TGTGCCAGCAGTTTACAGGGGCCAAACTATGGCTACACCTTC. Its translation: CASSLQGPNYGYTF.

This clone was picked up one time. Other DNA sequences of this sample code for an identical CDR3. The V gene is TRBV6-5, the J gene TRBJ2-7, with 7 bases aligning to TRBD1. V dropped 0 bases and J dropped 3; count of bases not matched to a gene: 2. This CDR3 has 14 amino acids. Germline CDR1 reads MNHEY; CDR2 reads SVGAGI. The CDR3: CASSYSRQGYEQYF. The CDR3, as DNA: TGTGCCAGCAGTTACTCGCGACAGGGCTACGAGCAGTACTTC.

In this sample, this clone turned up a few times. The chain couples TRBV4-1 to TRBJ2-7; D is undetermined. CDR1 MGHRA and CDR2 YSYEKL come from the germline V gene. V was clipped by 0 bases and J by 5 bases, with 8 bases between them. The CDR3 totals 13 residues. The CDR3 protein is CASSQDRRNEQYF. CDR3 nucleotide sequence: TGCGCCAGCAGCCAAGATCGGAGAAACGAGCAGTACTTC.

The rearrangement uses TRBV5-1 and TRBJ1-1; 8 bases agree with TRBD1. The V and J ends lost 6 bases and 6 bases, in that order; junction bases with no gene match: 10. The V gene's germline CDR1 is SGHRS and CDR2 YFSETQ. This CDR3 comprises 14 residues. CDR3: CASTIRTGNAEAFF. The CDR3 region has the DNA TGCGCCAGCACCATAAGGACAGGGAATGCTGAAGCTTTCTTT.

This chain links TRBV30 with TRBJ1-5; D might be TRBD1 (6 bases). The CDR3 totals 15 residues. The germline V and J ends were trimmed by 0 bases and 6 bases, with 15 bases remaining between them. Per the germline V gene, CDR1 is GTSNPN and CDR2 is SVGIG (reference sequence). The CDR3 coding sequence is TGTGCCTGGAGTGTACTTGGGACATCAAGTCAGCCCCAGCATTTT. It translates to CAWSVLGTSSQPQHF.

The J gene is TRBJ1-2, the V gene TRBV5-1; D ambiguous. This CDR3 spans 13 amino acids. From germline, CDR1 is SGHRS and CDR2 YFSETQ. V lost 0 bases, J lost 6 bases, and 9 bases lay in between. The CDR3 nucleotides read TGCGCCAGCAGCTTGGAGTCGGGTCATGGCTACACCTTC. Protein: CASSLESGHGYTF.

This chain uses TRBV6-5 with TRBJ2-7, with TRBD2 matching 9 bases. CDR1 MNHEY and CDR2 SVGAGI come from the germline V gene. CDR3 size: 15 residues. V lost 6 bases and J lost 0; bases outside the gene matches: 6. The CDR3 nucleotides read TGTGCCAGCAGATTTAGCGGGGGAGCCTCCTACGAGCAGTACTTC. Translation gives CASRFSGGASYEQYF.

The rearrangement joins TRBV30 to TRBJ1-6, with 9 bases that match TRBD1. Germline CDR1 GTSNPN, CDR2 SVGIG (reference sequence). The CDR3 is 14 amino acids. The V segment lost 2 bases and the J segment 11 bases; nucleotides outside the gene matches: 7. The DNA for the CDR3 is TGTGCCTGGAGTCCACAGGGGGCAGGCACACCCCTCCACTTT. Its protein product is CAWSPQGAGTPLHF.

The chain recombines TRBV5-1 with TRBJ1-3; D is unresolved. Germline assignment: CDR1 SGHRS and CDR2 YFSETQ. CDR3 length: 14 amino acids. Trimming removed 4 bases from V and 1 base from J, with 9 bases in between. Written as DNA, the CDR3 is TGCGCCAGCAGCCCTCGGGATTCTGGAAACACCATATATTTT. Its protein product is CASSPRDSGNTIYF.

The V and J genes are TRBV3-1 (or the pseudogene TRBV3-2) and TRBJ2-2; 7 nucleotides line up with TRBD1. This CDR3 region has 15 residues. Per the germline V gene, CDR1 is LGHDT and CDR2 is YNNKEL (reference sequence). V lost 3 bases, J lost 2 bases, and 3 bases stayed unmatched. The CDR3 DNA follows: TGTGCCAGCAGCCACAGGGGGAGAAACACCGGGGAGCTGTTTTTT. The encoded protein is CASSHRGRNTGELFF.

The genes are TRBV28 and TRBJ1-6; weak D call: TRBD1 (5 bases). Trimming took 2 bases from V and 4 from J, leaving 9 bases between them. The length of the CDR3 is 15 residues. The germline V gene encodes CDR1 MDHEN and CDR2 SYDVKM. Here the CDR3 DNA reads TGTGCCAGCAGTTTACCAGGGTTGTATAATTCACCCCTCCACTTT. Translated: CASSLPGLYNSPLHF.

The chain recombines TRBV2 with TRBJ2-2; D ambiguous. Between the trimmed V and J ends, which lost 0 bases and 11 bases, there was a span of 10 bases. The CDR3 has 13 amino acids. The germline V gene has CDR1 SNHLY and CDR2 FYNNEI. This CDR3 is CASSEAEAAELFF. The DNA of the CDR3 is TGTGCCAGCAGTGAAGCTGAGGCGGCCGAGCTGTTTTTT.

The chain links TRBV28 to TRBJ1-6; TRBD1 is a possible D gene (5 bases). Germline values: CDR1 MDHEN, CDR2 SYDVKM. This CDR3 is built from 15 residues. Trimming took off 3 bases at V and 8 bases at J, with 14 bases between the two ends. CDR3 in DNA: TGTGCCAGCAGTTTGGGGCCAGCCTCCCATTCACCCCTCCACTTT. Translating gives CASSLGPASHSPLHF.

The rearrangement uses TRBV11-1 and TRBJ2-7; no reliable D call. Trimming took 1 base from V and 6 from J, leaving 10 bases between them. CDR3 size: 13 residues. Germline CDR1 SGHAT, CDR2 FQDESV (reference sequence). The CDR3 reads CASSLGSVSEQYF. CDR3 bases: TGTGCCAGCAGCTTAGGATCGGTAAGCGAGCAGTACTTC.

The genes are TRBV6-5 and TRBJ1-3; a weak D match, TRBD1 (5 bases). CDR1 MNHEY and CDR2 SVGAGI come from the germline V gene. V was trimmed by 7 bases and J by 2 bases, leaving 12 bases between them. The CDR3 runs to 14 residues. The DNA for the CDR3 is TGTGCCAGCACGGGGGGAGTGGCTGGAAACACCATATATTTT. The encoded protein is CASTGGVAGNTIYF.

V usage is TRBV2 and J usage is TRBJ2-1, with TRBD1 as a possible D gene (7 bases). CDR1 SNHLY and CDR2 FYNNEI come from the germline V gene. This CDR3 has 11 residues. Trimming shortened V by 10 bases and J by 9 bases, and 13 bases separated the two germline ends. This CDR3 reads CATHRGGEQFF. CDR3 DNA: TGTGCCACCCACAGGGGAGGTGAGCAGTTCTTC.

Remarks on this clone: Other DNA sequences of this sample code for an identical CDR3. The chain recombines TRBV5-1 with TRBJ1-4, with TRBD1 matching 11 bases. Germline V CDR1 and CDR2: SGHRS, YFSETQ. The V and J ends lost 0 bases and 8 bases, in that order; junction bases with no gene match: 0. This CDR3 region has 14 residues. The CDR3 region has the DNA TGCGCCAGCAGCTTGGGGACAGGGGGCGAAAAACTGTTTTTT. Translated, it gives CASSLGTGGEKLFF.